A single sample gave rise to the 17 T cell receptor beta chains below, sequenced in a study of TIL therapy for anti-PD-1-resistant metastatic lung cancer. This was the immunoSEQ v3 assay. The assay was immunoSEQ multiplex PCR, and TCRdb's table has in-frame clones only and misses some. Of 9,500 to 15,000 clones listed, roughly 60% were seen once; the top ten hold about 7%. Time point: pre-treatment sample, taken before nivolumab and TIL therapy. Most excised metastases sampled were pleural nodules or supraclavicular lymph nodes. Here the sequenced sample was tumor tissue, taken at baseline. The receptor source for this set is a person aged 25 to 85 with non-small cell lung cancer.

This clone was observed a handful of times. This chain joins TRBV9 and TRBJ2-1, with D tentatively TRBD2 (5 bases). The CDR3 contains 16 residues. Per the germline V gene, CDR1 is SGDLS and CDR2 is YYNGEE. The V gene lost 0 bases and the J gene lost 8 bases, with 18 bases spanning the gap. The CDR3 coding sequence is TGTGCCAGCAGCGTAGGTCTGGACCGGGGTATACATGAGCAGTTCTTC. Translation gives CASSVGLDRGIHEQFF.

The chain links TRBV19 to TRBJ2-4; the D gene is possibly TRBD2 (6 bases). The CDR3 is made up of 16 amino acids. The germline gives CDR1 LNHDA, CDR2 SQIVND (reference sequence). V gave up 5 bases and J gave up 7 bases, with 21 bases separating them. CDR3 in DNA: TGTGCCAGTAGTTCGTTGGGGCAATTACGGGAGAACATTCAGTACTTC. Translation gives CASSSLGQLRENIQYF.

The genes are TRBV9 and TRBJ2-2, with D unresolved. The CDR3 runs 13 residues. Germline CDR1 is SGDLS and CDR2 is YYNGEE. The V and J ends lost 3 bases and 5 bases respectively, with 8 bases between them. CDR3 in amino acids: CASSETITGELFF. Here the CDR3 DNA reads TGTGCCAGCAGCGAGACGATTACCGGGGAGCTGTTTTTT.

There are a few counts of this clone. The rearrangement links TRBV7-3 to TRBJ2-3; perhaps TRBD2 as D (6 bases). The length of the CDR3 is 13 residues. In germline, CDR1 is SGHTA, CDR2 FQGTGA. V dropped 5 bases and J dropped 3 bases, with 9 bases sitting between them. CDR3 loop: CASSPGGTDTQYF. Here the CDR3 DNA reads TGTGCCAGCAGCCCCGGGGGAACAGATACGCAGTATTTT.

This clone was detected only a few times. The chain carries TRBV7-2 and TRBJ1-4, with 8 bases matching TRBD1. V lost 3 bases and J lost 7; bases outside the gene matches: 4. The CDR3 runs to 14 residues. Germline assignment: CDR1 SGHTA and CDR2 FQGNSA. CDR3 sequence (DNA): TGTGCCAGCAGCTTGTGGACAGGGACTGAAAAACTGTTTTTT. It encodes CASSLWTGTEKLFF.

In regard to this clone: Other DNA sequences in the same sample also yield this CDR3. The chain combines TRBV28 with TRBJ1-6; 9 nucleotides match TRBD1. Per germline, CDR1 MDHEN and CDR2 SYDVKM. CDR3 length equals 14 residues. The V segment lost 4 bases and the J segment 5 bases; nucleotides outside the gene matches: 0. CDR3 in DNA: TGTGCCAGCAGTTGGGACAGGGATAATTCACCCCTCCACTTT. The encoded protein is CASSWDRDNSPLHF. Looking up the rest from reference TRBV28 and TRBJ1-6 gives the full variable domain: DVKVTQSSRYLVKRTGEKVFLECVQDMDHENMFWYRQDPGLGLRLIYFSYDVKMKEKGDIPEGYSVSREKKERFSLILESASTNQTSMYLCASSWDRDNSPLHFGNGTRLTVT.

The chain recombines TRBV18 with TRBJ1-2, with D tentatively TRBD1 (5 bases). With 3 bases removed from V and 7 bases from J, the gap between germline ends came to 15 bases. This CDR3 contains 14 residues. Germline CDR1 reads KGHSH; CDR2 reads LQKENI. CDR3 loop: CASSPGTLERGYTF. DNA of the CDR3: TGTGCCAGCTCACCCGGGACCCTGGAGCGTGGCTACACCTTC.

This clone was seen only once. The DNA for the CDR3 is TGTGCCAGCAGCGTAAGGTGGAGTCGGGAGACCCAGTACTTC. Its translation: CASSVRWSRETQYF. This rearrangement joins TRBV9 to TRBJ2-5, with unresolved D. The CDR3 is 14 amino acids. Per the germline V gene, CDR1 is SGDLS and CDR2 is YYNGEE. Trimming removed 1 base from V and 5 bases from J, with 12 bases in between.

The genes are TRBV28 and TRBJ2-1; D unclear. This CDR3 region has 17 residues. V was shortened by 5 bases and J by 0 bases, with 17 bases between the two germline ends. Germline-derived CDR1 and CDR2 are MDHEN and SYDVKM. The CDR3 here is CASSPRHKASSYNEQFF. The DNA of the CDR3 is TGTGCCAGCAGTCCCCGGCATAAGGCTAGCTCCTACAATGAGCAGTTCTTC.

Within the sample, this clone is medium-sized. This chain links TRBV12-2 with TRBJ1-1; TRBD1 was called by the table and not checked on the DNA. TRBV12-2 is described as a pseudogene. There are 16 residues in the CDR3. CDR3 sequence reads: CASRFARLTGETEAFF. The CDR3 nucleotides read TGTGCAAGTCGCTTCGCCCGTTTAACAGGGGAGACTGAAGCTTTCTTT.

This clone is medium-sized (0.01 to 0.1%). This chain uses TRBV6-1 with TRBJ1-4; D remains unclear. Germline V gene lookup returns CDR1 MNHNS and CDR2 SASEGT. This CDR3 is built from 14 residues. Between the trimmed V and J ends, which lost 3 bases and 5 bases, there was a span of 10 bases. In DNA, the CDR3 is TGTGCCAGCAGTGACCTCTTAGAGAATGAAAAACTGTTTTTT. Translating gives CASSDLLENEKLFF.

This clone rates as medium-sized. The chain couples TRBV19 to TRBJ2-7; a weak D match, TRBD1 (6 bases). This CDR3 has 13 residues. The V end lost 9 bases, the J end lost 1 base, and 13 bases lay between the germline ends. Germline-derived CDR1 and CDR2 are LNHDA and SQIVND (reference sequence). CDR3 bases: TGTGCCAGCAATAAGGGGGTATCCTACGAGCAGTACTTC. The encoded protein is CASNKGVSYEQYF.

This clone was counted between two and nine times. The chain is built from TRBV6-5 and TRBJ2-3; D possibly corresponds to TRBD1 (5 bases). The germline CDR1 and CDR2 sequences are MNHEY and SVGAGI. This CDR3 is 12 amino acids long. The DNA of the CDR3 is TGTGCGTCAAGGGGTAGGACAGATACGCAGTATTTT. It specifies CASRGRTDTQYF.

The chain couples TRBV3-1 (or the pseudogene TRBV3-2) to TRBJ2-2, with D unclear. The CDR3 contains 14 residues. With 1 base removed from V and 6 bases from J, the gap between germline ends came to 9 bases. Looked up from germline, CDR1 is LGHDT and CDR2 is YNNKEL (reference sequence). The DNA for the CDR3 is TGTGCCAGCAGCCAAGGGGCTGTAGCCGGGGAGCTGTTTTTT. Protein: CASSQGAVAGELFF.

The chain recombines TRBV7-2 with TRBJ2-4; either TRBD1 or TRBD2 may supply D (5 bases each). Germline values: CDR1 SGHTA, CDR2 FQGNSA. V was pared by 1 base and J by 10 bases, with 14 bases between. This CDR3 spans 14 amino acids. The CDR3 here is CASSLGWDGPIQYF. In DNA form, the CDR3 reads TGTGCCAGCAGCTTAGGTTGGGACGGGCCGATTCAGTACTTC.

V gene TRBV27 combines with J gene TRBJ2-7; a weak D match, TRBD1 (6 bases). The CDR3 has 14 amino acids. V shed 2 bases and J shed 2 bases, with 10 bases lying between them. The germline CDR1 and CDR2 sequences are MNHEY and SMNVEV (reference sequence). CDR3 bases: TGTGCCAGCAGTTTAGACAGGAACACCTACGAGCAGTACTTC. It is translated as CASSLDRNTYEQYF.

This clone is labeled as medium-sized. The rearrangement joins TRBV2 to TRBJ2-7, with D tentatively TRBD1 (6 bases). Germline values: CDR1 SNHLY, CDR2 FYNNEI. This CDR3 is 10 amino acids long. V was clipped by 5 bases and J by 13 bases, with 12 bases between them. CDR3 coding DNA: TGTGCCAGCAGTACCGGGACACACTACTTC. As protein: CASSTGTHYF.